Each of the 21 T cell receptor beta chains below was sequenced from the same sample in a study of T cells in Graves' hyperthyroidism and ophthalmopathy. Amplified regions were TCR beta CDR3 sequences from RNA transcripts. The HTBI primer set drove a first-round RT-PCR of the TCR CDR3. TCRdb recomputed calls from the multiplex PCR reads with MiXCR, one row per CDR3 protein. In the table there are about 590,000 distinct CDR3 sequences, 13% to 15% of which are singletons. Source material: blood. All receptors come from a young woman with Graves' ophthalmopathy.

This clonotype has only a few counts. This chain joins TRBV6-1 and TRBJ2-1; the D gene could be TRBD1 or TRBD2 (5 bases each). Trimming took off 4 bases at V and 4 bases at J, with 11 bases between the two ends. The germline V gene has CDR1 MNHNS and CDR2 SASEGT. The CDR3 runs 14 residues. The CDR3 DNA follows: TGTGCCAGCAGTGCCCGTGGGGGATACAATGAGCAGTTCTTC. It translates to CASSARGGYNEQFF.

This clonotype was observed at least ten times. This sequence joins TRBV27 and TRBJ2-7; 7 bases are shared with TRBD2. This CDR3 is built from 13 residues. In germline, CDR1 is MNHEY, CDR2 SMNVEV (reference sequence). V dropped 7 bases and J dropped 1; count of bases not matched to a gene: 4. The CDR3, as DNA: TGTGCCAGCACCTTTAGCGGGTCCTACGAGCAGTACTTC. This encodes CASTFSGSYEQYF.

Details on this clonotype: Given a much more abundant clone one base away, this may be a read error. The chain has TRBV29-1 and TRBJ2-2; TRBD1 matches at 7 bases. Per germline, CDR1 SQVTM and CDR2 ANQGSEA. CDR3 length: 12 residues. V dropped 5 bases and J dropped 3; count of bases not matched to a gene: 0. The CDR3 DNA reads TGCAGCGTTACAGGGGACACCGGGGAGCTGTTTTTT. The encoded protein is CSVTGDTGELFF.

This clonotype was counted between two and nine times. V is TRBV2 and J is TRBJ1-2, with 8 bases aligning to TRBD1. Trimming cost V 7 bases and J 4 bases; bases outside gene matches: 8. The germline V gene has CDR1 SNHLY and CDR2 FYNNEI. This CDR3 region has 14 residues. The CDR3 nucleotides read TGTGCCAGCACCCCGGCCAGGGGGCCCTATGGCTACACCTTC. This gives the protein CASTPARGPYGYTF.

CDR3 in DNA: TGTGCCAGCAGCTTAGATGGGGGGCCGAATGAAAAACTGTTTTTT. Translated, it gives CASSLDGGPNEKLFF. V is TRBV7-9 and J is TRBJ1-4, with TRBD1 as a possible D gene (6 bases). This CDR3 has 15 amino acids. Germline V gene sequence: CDR1 SEHNR, CDR2 FQNEAQ (reference sequence). Trimming removed 1 base from V and 5 bases from J, with 11 bases in between.

In this sample, this clonotype turned up many times. DNA for the CDR3: TGCAGTGCTAGGAGAACAGGCTGGGTTGGGGACATTCAGTACTTC. It is translated as CSARRTGWVGDIQYF. The chain links TRBV20-1 to TRBJ2-4, with D maybe TRBD1 (5 bases). The ends were cut back, 3 bases at V and 8 bases at J, with 20 bases in the middle. The CDR3 covers 15 residues. Germline V gives CDR1 DFQATT, CDR2 SNEGSKA (reference sequence).

There are many counts of this clonotype. The rearrangement links TRBV5-4 to TRBJ2-7; TRBD1 matches 9 bases. Trimming at V came to 3 bases and at J to 3 bases, leaving 10 bases not matched to a gene. This CDR3 is built from 16 residues. Germline CDR1 SGHNT, CDR2 YYREEE (reference sequence). CDR3: CASSSPNRGRVYEQYF. For the CDR3, the DNA is TGTGCCAGCAGCTCACCGAACAGGGGGCGCGTCTACGAGCAGTACTTC.

This clonotype was recorded at least ten times. The chain recombines TRBV7-2 with TRBJ2-3; D is uncertain. From germline, CDR1 is SGHTA and CDR2 FQGNSA. The CDR3 runs to 13 residues. With 1 base removed from V and 4 bases from J, the gap between germline ends came to 6 bases. The CDR3 DNA reads as TGTGCCAGCAGCTTAGGGGCTCCAGATACGCAGTATTTT. It codes for CASSLGAPDTQYF.

This clonotype was counted many times. This chain connects TRBV7-2 to TRBJ2-7; 14 bases are shared with TRBD2. The CDR3 totals 15 residues. The V gene end was trimmed by 4 bases and the J gene end by 3 bases; junction bases not matched to a gene: 2. CDR1 and CDR2 from the germline V gene are SGHTA and FQGNSA. CDR3 nucleotide sequence: TGTGCCAGCAGCTACGGGACTAGCGGGAGCTACGAGCAGTACTTC. Translation: CASSYGTSGSYEQYF.

A few counts support this clonotype. The chain combines TRBV7-2 with TRBJ2-4, with 11 nucleotides matching TRBD2. CDR3 length: 20 amino acids. CDR1 is SGHTA, CDR2 FQGNSA, per germline. V shed 3 bases and J 0 bases; nucleotides not matched to a gene: 13. CDR3 sequence reads: CASSFSPPGLAALAKNIQYF. The CDR3 nucleotides are TGTGCCAGCAGCTTTTCTCCCCCGGGACTAGCGGCTCTAGCCAAAAACATTCAGTACTTC. Filled out from reference TRBV7-2 and TRBJ2-4, the complete variable domain reads GAGVSQSPSNKVTEKGKDVELRCDPISGHTALYWYRQSLGQGLEFLIYFQGNSAPDKSGLPSDRFSAERTGGSVSTLTIQRTQQEDSAVYLCASSFSPPGLAALAKNIQYFGAGTRLSVL.

In its sample, this clonotype was seen many times. This rearrangement joins TRBV2 to TRBJ1-5; D is unresolved. The germline V and J ends were trimmed by 1 base and 5 bases, with 3 bases remaining between them. CDR1 is SNHLY and CDR2 is FYNNEI in the germline V gene. This CDR3 is built from 12 residues. This CDR3 reads CASSEGDQPQHF. The CDR3 nucleotides are TGTGCCAGCAGTGAAGGTGATCAGCCCCAGCATTTT.

There are many counts of this clonotype. The chain uses TRBV11-2 and TRBJ2-1, with 10 bases aligning to TRBD2. V shed 3 bases, J shed 9 bases, and the junction held 8 bases outside the gene matches. The CDR3 has 15 amino acids. Germline V lookup: CDR1 SGHAT, CDR2 FQNNGV. The CDR3 nucleotides are TGTGCCAGCAGCTTTAGCGGGACTAGCGTTGGTGAGCAGTTCTTC. Amino acid sequence: CASSFSGTSVGEQFF.

Remarks on this clonotype: At one end the junction does not follow the germline gene, possibly because of a read error. The chain combines TRBV6-5 with TRBJ2-1, with TRBD2 matching 12 bases. Germline assignment: CDR1 MNHEY and CDR2 SVGAGI. The CDR3 covers 15 residues. CDR3 sequence: CAGSYGLAGYNEQFF. The CDR3 DNA reads TGTGCCGGCAGTTACGGACTAGCGGGGTACAATGAGCAGTTCTTC.

This clonotype was counted many times. V usage is TRBV12-3 or TRBV12-4 and J usage is TRBJ2-3, with 10 bases identical to TRBD2. J was trimmed by 6 bases and V by 3 bases; bases with no gene match: 6. CDR3 length: 15 amino acids. CDR3 sequence reads: CASSFSLAGADTQYF. In DNA, the CDR3 is TGTGCCAGCAGTTTTAGTCTAGCGGGAGCCGATACGCAGTATTTT.

The V and J genes are TRBV7-9 and TRBJ2-7; D is unclear. The CDR3 is 16 amino acids. Deletions cut 0 bases from V and 2 bases from J, with 14 bases between. The germline V gene has CDR1 SEHNR and CDR2 FQNEAQ (reference sequence). CDR3 sequence (DNA): TGTGCCAGCAGCTTAGCGATGGCTTTCCGGCCCTACGAGCAGTACTTC. Its protein product is CASSLAMAFRPYEQYF. The full variable domain, completed using reference TRBV7-9 and TRBJ2-7, is DTGVSQNPRHKITKRGQNVTFRCDPISEHNRLYWYRQTLGQGPEFLTYFQNEAQLEKSRLLSDRFSAERPKGSFSTLEIQRTEQGDSAMYLCASSLAMAFRPYEQYFGPGTRLTVT.

This clonotype was counted many times. V and J are TRBV6-1 and TRBJ1-1; D call uncertain. V lost 10 bases to trimming and J lost 1 base, with 16 bases between them. CDR1 is MNHNS and CDR2 is SASEGT in the germline V gene. The length of the CDR3 is 14 residues. CDR3 coding DNA: TGTGCCACCCAGCAGTGGGGAGGGAACACTGAAGCTTTCTTT. Encoded protein: CATQQWGGNTEAFF.

This clonotype appeared many times. The chain links TRBV9 to TRBJ1-2; unclear D gene. Germline loops: CDR1 SGDLS, CDR2 YYNGEE. CDR3 length: 14 amino acids. V was pared by 0 bases and J by 4 bases, with 10 bases between. In nucleotides, the CDR3 is TGTGCCAGCAGCGTAGGTGGAAGCGTCTATGGCTACACCTTC. Encoded protein: CASSVGGSVYGYTF.

This clonotype was counted at least ten times. The genes are TRBV11-2 and TRBJ2-1, with 8 bases aligning to TRBD2. The CDR3 is 15 residues long. The germline gives CDR1 SGHAT, CDR2 FQNNGV. V was clipped by 5 bases and J by 4 bases; unmatched bases: 7. This CDR3 reads CASSAGRGGYNEQFF. The CDR3 DNA reads TGTGCCAGCAGCGCCGGACGGGGGGGATACAATGAGCAGTTCTTC. The full variable domain, in which reference TRBV11-2 and TRBJ2-1 provide the parts outside the CDR3, is EAGVAQSPRYKIIEKRQSVAFWCNPISGHATLYWYQQILGQGPKLLIQFQNNGVVDDSQLPKDRFSAERLKGVDSTLKIQPAKLEDSAVYLCASSAGRGGYNEQFFGPGTRLTVL.

V usage is TRBV2 and J usage is TRBJ2-7; 13 bases fit TRBD2. Trimming took 8 bases from V and 0 from J; bases not matched to a gene: 1. Germline V gene sequence: CDR1 SNHLY, CDR2 FYNNEI. CDR3 length equals 14 residues. The chain's CDR3 is CASGTSGVSYEQYF. The DNA for the CDR3 is TGTGCCAGCGGGACTAGCGGGGTCTCCTACGAGCAGTACTTC.

In this sample, this clonotype turned up many times. V gene TRBV10-3 combines with J gene TRBJ1-1; no reliable D call. Germline V gene lookup returns CDR1 ENHRY and CDR2 SYGVKD. Trimming took off 0 bases at V and 8 bases at J, with 10 bases between the two ends. This CDR3 spans 13 amino acids. The CDR3 is CAISESGRREAFF. CDR3 bases: TGTGCCATCAGTGAGTCCGGGCGGAGGGAAGCTTTCTTT.

This chain connects TRBV29-1 to TRBJ2-7, with 10 positions matching TRBD2. The DNA end lines up better with TRBJ2-1; the J call may be wrong. The CDR3 is 15 amino acids. Germline loops: CDR1 SQVTM, CDR2 ANQGSEA. The CDR3 bases are TGCAGCGTCGCAGTTAGCGGGAGGAGCTCCTACGAGCAGTTCTTC. It specifies CSVAVSGRSSYEQFF.